This entry is about one TCR beta chain. These data are taken from a study of blood T cell repertoires in COVID-19. Whole-study context: Spain, Italy and the United States supplied samples that represented acute and convalescent COVID-19.

V dropped 1 base and J dropped 8; count of bases not matched to a gene: 4. CDR3 length: 13 amino acids. Germline V gives CDR1 SGHNT, CDR2 YYREEE (reference sequence). As handled by the study authors: Estimated nucleated cell counts came from reference gene primer amplification. The method was immunoSEQ multiplex PCR; TCRdb's version includes in-frame clones alone and lacks a portion of them. V and J calls plus clone size are reproduced from that table; the DNA served to infer D and trimming. Here the sample spans over 250,000 clones, 89% being singletons. The specimen sequenced was PBMCs or T cells enriched from blood (not recorded which). This chain links TRBV5-4 with TRBJ1-2; TRBD1 matches 8 bases. This clonotype was obtained from a woman aged 55-70 years who had recovered from COVID-19. The CDR3 is CASSLYDRGGYTF. The CDR3 DNA sequence: TGTGCCAGCAGCTTGTACGACAGGGGAGGCTACACCTTC.